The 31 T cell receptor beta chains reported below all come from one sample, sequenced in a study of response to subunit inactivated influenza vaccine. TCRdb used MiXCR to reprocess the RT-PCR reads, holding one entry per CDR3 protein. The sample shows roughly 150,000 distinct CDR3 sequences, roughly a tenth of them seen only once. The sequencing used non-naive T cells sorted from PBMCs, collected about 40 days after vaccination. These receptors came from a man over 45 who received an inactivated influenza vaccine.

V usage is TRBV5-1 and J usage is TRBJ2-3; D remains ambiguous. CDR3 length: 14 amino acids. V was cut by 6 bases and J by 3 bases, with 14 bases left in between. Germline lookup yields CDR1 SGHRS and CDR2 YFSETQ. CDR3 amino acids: CASTRGKATDTQYF. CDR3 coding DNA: TGCGCCAGCACCCGTGGTAAAGCGACAGATACGCAGTATTTT.

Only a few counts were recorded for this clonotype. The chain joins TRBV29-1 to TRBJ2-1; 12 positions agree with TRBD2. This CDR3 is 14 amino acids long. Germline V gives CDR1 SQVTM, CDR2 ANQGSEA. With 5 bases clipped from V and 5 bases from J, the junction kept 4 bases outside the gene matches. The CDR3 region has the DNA TGCAGCGTTTGGACTAGCGGGAAAAACAATGAGCAGTTCTTC. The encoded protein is CSVWTSGKNNEQFF.

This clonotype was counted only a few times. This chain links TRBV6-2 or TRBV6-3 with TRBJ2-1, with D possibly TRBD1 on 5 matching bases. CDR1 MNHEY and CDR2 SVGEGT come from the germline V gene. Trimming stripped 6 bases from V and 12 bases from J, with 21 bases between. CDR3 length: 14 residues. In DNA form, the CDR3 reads TGTGCCAGCAGCCAGAAATCACTACGAACAGGGCAGTTCTTC. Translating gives CASSQKSLRTGQFF.

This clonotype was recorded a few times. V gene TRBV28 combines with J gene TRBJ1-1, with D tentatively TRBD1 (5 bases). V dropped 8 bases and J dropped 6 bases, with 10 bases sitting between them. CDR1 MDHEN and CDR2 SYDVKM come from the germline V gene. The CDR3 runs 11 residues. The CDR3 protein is CASRAGSEAFF. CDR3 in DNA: TGTGCCAGCCGGGCAGGGTCTGAAGCTTTCTTT.

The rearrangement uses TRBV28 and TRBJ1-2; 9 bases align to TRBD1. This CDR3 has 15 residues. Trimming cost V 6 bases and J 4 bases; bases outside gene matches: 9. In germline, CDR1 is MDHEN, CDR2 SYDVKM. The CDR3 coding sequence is TGTGCCAGCAGAGAGAGACCGGGACAGGGCTATGGCTACACCTTC. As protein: CASRERPGQGYGYTF.

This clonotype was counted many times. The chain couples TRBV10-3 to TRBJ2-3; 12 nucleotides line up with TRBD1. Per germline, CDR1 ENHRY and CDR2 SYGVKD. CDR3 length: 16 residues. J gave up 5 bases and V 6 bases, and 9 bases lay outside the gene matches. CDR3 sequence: CAISNSWDRGQDTQYF. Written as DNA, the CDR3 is TGTGCCATCAGCAACTCTTGGGACAGGGGGCAAGATACGCAGTATTTT.

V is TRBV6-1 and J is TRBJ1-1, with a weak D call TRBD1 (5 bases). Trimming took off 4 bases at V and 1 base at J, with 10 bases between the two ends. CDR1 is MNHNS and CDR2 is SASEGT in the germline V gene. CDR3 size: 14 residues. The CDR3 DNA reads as TGTGCCAGCAGTGTGCGGGGGAAGAACACTGAAGCTTTCTTT. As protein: CASSVRGKNTEAFF.

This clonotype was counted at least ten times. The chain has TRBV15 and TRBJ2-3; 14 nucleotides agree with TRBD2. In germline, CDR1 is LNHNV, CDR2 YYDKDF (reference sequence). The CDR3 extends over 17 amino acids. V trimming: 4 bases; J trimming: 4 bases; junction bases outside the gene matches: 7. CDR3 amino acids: CATSKGLAGAGADTQYF. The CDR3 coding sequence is TGTGCCACCAGCAAGGGACTAGCGGGGGCCGGAGCAGATACGCAGTATTTT.

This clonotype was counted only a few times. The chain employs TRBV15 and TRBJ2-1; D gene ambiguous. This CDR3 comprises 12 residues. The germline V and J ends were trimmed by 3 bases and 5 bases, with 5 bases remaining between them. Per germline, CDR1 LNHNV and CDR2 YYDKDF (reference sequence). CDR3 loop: CATSSLNNEQFF. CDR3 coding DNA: TGTGCCACCAGCAGTCTCAACAATGAGCAGTTCTTC. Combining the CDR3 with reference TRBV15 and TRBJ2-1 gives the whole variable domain DAMVIQNPRYQVTQFGKPVTLSCSQTLNHNVMYWYQQKSSQAPKLLFHYYDKDFNNEADTPDNFQSRRPNTSFCFLDIRSPGLGDTAMYLCATSSLNNEQFFGPGTRLTVL.

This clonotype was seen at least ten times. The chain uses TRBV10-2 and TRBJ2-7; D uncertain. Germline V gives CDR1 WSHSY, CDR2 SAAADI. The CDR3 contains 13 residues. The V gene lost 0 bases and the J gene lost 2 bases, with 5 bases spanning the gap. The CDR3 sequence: CASSESSPYEQYF. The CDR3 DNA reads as TGCGCCAGCAGTGAGTCTAGCCCCTACGAGCAGTACTTC.

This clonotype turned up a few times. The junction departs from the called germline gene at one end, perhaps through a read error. The CDR3 DNA reads TGTGCCACCAGCAGAGGTCGTGACGGCGCACGTCCCTTTTTC. Its protein is CATSRGRDGARPFF. The V gene is TRBV15, the J gene TRBJ2-5; the D is unclear. Germline CDR1 and CDR2: LNHNV and YYDKDF (reference sequence). The CDR3 loop spans 14 amino acids. The full variable domain, its missing parts supplied by reference TRBV15 and TRBJ2-5, is DAMVIQNPRYQVTQFGKPVTLSCSQTLNHNVMYWYQQKSSQAPKLLFHYYDKDFNNEADTPDNFQSRRPNTSFCFLDIRSPGLGDTAMYLCATSRGRDGARPFFGPGTRLLVL.

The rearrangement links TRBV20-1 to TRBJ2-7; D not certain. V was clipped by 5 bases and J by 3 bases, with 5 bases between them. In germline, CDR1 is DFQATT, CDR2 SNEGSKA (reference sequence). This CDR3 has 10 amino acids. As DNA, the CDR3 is TGCAGTGCTCAAAACTACGAGCAGTACTTC. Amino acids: CSAQNYEQYF.

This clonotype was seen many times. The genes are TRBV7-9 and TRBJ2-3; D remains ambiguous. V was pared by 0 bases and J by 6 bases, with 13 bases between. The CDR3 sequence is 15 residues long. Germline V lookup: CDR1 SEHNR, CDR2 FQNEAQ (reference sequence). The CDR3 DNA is TGTGCCAGCAGCTTAGCGGCTGTCGAGCGTGATACGCAGTATTTT. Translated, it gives CASSLAAVERDTQYF.

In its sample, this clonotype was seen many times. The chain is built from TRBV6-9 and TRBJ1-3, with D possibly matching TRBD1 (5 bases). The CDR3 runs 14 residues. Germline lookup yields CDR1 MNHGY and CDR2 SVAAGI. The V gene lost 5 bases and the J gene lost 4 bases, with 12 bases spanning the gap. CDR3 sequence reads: CASSRGGLGNTIYF. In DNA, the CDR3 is TGTGCCAGCAGTCGGGGGGGATTGGGAAACACCATATATTTT.

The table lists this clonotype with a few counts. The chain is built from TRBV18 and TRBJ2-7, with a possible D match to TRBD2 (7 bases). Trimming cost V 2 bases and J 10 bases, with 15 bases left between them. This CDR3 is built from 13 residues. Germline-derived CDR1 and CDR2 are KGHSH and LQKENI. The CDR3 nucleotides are TGTGCCAGCTCACCAGGGGGGGACAAGCGCCAGTACTTC. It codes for CASSPGGDKRQYF.

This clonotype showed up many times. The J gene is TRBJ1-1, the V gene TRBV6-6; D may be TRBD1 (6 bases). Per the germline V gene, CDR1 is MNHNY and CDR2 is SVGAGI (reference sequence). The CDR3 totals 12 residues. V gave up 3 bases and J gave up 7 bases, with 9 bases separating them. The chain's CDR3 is CASSYGQIEAFF. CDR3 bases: TGTGCCAGCAGTTATGGACAGATTGAAGCTTTCTTT.

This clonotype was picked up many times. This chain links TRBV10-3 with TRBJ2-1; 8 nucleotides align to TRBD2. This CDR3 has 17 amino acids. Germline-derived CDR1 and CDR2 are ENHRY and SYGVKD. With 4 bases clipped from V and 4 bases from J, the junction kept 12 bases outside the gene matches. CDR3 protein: CAISGISGNQGYNEQFF. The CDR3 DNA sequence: TGTGCCATCAGTGGTATTAGCGGGAACCAGGGATACAATGAGCAGTTCTTC.

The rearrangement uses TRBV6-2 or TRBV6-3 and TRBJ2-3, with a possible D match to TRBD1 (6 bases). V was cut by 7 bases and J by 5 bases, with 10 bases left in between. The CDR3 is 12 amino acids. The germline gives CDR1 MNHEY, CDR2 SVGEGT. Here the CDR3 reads CASIPGEDTQYF. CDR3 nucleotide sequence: TGTGCCAGCATCCCAGGGGAAGATACGCAGTATTTT.

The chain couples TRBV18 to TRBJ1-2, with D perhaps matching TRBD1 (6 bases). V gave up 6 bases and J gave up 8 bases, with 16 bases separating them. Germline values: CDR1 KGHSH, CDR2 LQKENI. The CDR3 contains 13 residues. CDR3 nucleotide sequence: TGTGCCAGCTCCCTGGACAGACTACGCGGCTACACCTTC. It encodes CASSLDRLRGYTF.

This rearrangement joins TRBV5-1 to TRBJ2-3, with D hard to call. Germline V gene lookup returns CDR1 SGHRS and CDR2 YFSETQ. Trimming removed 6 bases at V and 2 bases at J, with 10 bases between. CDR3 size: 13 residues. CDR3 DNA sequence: TGCGCCAGCAAGAGAGGCCCCACAGATACGCAGTATTTT. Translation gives CASKRGPTDTQYF.

Here the CDR3 reads CASTLLAGVGNEQFF. Here the CDR3 DNA reads TGTGCCAGCACCCTACTAGCGGGAGTGGGAAATGAGCAGTTCTTC. The chain has TRBV7-2 and TRBJ2-1; 11 nucleotides agree with TRBD2. With 7 bases clipped from V and 7 bases from J, the junction kept 9 bases outside the gene matches. The CDR3 spans 15 residues. In germline, CDR1 is SGHTA, CDR2 FQGNSA.

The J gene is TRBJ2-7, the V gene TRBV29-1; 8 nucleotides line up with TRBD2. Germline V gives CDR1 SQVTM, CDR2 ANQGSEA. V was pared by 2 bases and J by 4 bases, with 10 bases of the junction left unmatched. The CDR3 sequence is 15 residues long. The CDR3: CSVEMVGGGGYEQYF. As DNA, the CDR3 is TGCAGCGTTGAAATGGTCGGGGGGGGTGGGTACGAGCAGTACTTC.

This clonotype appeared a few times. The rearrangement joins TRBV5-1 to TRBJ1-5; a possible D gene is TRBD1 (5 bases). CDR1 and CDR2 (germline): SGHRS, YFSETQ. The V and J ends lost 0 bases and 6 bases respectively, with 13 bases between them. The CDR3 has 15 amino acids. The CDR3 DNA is TGCGCCAGCAGCTTGGCGGGTCAGGGAAGTCAGCCCCAGCATTTT. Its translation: CASSLAGQGSQPQHF.

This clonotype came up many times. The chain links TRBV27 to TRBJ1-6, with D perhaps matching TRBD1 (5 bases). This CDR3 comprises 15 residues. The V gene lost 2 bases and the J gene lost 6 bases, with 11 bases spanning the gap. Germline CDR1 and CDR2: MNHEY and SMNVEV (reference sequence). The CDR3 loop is CASSLLGVGNSPLHF. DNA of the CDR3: TGTGCCAGCAGTTTACTAGGGGTTGGTAATTCACCCCTCCACTTT.

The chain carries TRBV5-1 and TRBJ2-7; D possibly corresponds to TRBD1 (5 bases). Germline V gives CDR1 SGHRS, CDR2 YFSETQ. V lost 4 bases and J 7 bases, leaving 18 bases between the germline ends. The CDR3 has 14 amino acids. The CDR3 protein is CASSGKSRDGEQYF. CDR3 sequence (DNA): TGCGCCAGCAGCGGCAAATCCAGGGATGGGGAGCAGTACTTC. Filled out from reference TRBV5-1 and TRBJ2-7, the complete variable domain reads KAGVTQTPRYLIKTRGQQVTLSCSPISGHRSVSWYQQTPGQGLQFLFEYFSETQRNKGNFPGRFSGRQFSNSRSEMNVSTLELGDSALYLCASSGKSRDGEQYFGPGTRLTVT.

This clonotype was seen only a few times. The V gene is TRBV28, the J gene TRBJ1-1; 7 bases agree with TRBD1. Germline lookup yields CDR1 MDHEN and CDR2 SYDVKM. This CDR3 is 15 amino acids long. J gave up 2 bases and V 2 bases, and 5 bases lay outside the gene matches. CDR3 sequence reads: CASSLPHRGNTEAFF. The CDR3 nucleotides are TGTGCCAGCAGTTTACCGCACAGGGGAAACACTGAAGCTTTCTTT.

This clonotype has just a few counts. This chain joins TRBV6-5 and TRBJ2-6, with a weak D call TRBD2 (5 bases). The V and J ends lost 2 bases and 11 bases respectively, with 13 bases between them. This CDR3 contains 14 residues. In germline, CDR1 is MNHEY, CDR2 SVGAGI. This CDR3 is CASSYRRGPDVLTF. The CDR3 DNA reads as TGTGCCAGCAGTTACCGCCGCGGGCCTGACGTCCTGACTTTC.

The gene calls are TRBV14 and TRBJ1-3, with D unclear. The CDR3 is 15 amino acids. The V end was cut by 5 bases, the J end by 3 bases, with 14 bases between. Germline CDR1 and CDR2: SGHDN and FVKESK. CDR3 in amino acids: CASSYSRVIGNTIYF. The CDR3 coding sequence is TGTGCCAGCAGCTATTCCCGCGTCATTGGAAACACCATATATTTT. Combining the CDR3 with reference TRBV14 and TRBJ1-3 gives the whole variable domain EAGVTQFPSHSVIEKGQTVTLRCDPISGHDNLYWYRRVMGKEIKFLLHFVKESKQDESGMPNNRFLAERTGGTYSTLKVQPAELEDSGVYFCASSYSRVIGNTIYFGEGSWLTVV.

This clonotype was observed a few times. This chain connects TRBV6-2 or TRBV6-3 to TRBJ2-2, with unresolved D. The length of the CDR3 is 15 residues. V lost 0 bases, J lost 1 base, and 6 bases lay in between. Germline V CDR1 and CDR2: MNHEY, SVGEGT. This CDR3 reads CASSYSIVNTGELFF. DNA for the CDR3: TGTGCCAGCAGTTACTCGATCGTGAACACCGGGGAGCTGTTTTTT.

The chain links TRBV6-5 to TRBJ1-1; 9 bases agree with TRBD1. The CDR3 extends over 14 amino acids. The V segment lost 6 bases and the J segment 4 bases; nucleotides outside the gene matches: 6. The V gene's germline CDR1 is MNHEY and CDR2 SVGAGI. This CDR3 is CASRYRGRLTEAFF. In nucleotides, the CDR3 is TGTGCCAGCAGGTACAGGGGGCGACTCACTGAAGCTTTCTTT.

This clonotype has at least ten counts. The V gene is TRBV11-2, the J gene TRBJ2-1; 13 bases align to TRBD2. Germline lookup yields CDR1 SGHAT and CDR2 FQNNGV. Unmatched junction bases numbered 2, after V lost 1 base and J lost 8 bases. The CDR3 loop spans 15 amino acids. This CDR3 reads CASSLGTSGGHEQFF. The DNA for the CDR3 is TGTGCCAGCAGCTTAGGGACTAGCGGGGGACATGAGCAGTTCTTC. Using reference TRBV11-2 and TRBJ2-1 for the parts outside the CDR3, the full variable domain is EAGVAQSPRYKIIEKRQSVAFWCNPISGHATLYWYQQILGQGPKLLIQFQNNGVVDDSQLPKDRFSAERLKGVDSTLKIQPAKLEDSAVYLCASSLGTSGGHEQFFGPGTRLTVL.